Presented here are 16 T cell receptor beta chains from one specimen sequenced in a study of T cell changes during pregnancy in multiple sclerosis. Sequencing used immunoSEQ multiplex PCR; TCRdb keeps in-frame clones, though not all of them. This table has 65,000 to 90,000 clones, roughly nine tenths appearing once. The source was PBMCs, collected in the first trimester of pregnancy. All receptors come from a female donor in good health, serving as a control in a pregnancy study. Some clones in this sample may be carry-over from other donors' samples.

The chain uses TRBV2 and TRBJ2-5; 8 nucleotides match TRBD2. The V gene's germline CDR1 is SNHLY and CDR2 FYNNEI. The CDR3 loop spans 15 amino acids. The V gene end was trimmed by 5 bases and the J gene end by 5 bases; junction bases not matched to a gene: 10. The DNA of the CDR3 is TGTGCCAGCAGTTCCTTAGCGGGAATTGTTGAGACCCAGTACTTC. It codes for CASSSLAGIVETQYF.

The chain carries TRBV10-3 and TRBJ2-7; D perhaps matches TRBD2 (5 bases). CDR3 length: 13 residues. V was shortened by 10 bases and J by 6 bases, with 19 bases between the two germline ends. Germline assignment: CDR1 ENHRY and CDR2 SYGVKD. The CDR3: CASGDGAGVEQYF. DNA of the CDR3: TGTGCCAGCGGCGACGGAGCCGGGGTCGAGCAGTACTTC.

This chain connects TRBV27 to TRBJ1-2; TRBD1 is a possible D gene (6 bases). This CDR3 has 13 amino acids. Germline CDR1 and CDR2: MNHEY and SMNVEV (reference sequence). Between the trimmed V and J ends, which lost 2 bases and 7 bases, there was a span of 11 bases. The CDR3, as DNA: TGTGCCAGCAGTTTACGGCAGGGGATTGGCTACACCTTC. Encoded protein: CASSLRQGIGYTF.

J is TRBJ2-1 and V is TRBV29-1; D unclear. The ends were cut back, 7 bases at V and 10 bases at J, with 17 bases in the middle. Germline V gene data show CDR1 as SQVTM and CDR2 as ANQGSEA. The CDR3 covers 12 residues. The CDR3 protein is CSAPVRRAEQFF. The CDR3 DNA reads as TGCAGCGCCCCGGTCAGACGAGCGGAGCAGTTCTTC.

The chain links TRBV5-6 to TRBJ2-5; D is possibly TRBD2 (6 bases). V was shortened by 6 bases and J by 5 bases, with 14 bases between the two germline ends. The CDR3 contains 13 residues. The V gene's germline CDR1 is SGHDT and CDR2 YYEEEE. Written as DNA, the CDR3 is TGTGCCAGCACGCCCGGGGCGGGGGAGACCCAGTACTTC. It translates to CASTPGAGETQYF.

The table lists this clone with a count of one. The chain has TRBV4-3 and TRBJ1-6; the match to TRBD1 covers 11 bases. The germline gives CDR1 LGHNA, CDR2 YSLEER. The CDR3 is 15 residues long. V lost 5 bases, J lost 9 bases, and 6 bases stayed unmatched. This CDR3 is CASSARTGGISPLHF. In DNA form, the CDR3 reads TGCGCCAGCAGCGCCAGGACAGGGGGCATTTCACCCCTCCACTTT.

V and J are TRBV5-4 and TRBJ2-4; 7 positions match TRBD1. CDR1 is SGHNT, CDR2 YYREEE, per germline (reference sequence). This CDR3 spans 13 amino acids. The V and J ends lost 3 bases and 7 bases, in that order; junction bases with no gene match: 4. CDR3 DNA: TGTGCCAGCAGCTCTGACAGGGCCAACATTCAGTACTTC. Translated: CASSSDRANIQYF. The full variable domain, completed using reference TRBV5-4 and TRBJ2-4, is ETGVTQSPTHLIKTRGQQVTLRCSSQSGHNTVSWYQQALGQGPQFIFQYYREEENGRGNFPPRFSGLQFPNYSSELNVNALELDDSALYLCASSSDRANIQYFGAGTRLSVL.

This chain joins TRBV7-2 and TRBJ1-2; 7 bases line up with TRBD1. In germline, CDR1 is SGHTA, CDR2 FQGNSA. Trimming at V came to 0 bases and at J to 4 bases, leaving 2 bases not matched to a gene. The CDR3 is 14 residues long. CDR3 sequence: CASSLAPGGYGYTF. The CDR3, as DNA: TGTGCCAGCAGCTTAGCGCCAGGGGGCTATGGCTACACCTTC.

This chain connects TRBV5-4 to TRBJ1-2; 11 bases fit TRBD1. The CDR3 is 18 amino acids. Germline V CDR1 and CDR2: SGHNT, YYREEE (reference sequence). V lost 0 bases and J lost 4; bases outside the gene matches: 11. The CDR3, as DNA: TGTGCCAGCAGCTTGGGCCCCGGACAGGGGGCTGAGTCCTATGGCTACACCTTC. Translated, it gives CASSLGPGQGAESYGYTF.

The gene calls are TRBV19 and TRBJ2-7, with TRBD2 identical over 14 bases. Trimming at V came to 5 bases and at J to 3 bases, leaving 6 bases not matched to a gene. CDR3 length: 16 amino acids. Germline CDR1 is LNHDA and CDR2 is SQIVND (reference sequence). CDR3 loop: CASSYGLAGGGYEQYF. In DNA form, the CDR3 reads TGTGCCAGTAGTTACGGACTAGCGGGAGGAGGCTACGAGCAGTACTTC.

The V call is TRBV9, the J call TRBJ2-2; 13 bases fit TRBD2. Germline CDR1 and CDR2: SGDLS and YYNGEE. This CDR3 comprises 15 residues. V was clipped by 4 bases and J by 7 bases; unmatched bases: 4. This chain's CDR3 is CASSYGLAGVGELFF. CDR3 bases: TGTGCCAGCAGCTACGGACTAGCGGGGGTCGGGGAGCTGTTTTTT.

The chain carries TRBV28 and TRBJ2-7; D unresolved. The CDR3 spans 12 residues. V was clipped by 7 bases and J by 0 bases, with 7 bases between them. Germline lookup yields CDR1 MDHEN and CDR2 SYDVKM. CDR3 in DNA: TGTGCCAGCACTCACGGCTCCTACGAGCAGTACTTC. As protein: CASTHGSYEQYF.

CDR3 DNA: TGTGCCAGCAGCCCACGGGGGACTACCTACAATGAGCAGTTCTTC. Protein: CASSPRGTTYNEQFF. V and J are TRBV7-7 and TRBJ2-1; TRBD2 agrees at 7 bases. Germline V CDR1 and CDR2: SSHAT, FNYEAQ (reference sequence). V dropped 5 bases and J dropped 2; count of bases not matched to a gene: 6. There are 15 residues in the CDR3.

Only one count was recorded for this clone. This sequence joins TRBV6-4 and TRBJ2-3; 10 bases map to TRBD1. From germline, CDR1 is MRHNA and CDR2 SNTAGT. The V and J ends lost 5 bases and 4 bases, in that order; junction bases with no gene match: 6. The CDR3 covers 15 residues. This CDR3 reads CASSPTGGEADTQYF. CDR3 sequence (DNA): TGTGCCAGCAGTCCGACAGGGGGCGAGGCAGATACGCAGTATTTT.

The chain couples TRBV7-9 to TRBJ2-3, with D possibly TRBD2 on 5 matching bases. Between the trimmed V and J ends, which lost 0 bases and 2 bases, there was a span of 9 bases. This CDR3 region has 15 residues. CDR1 is SEHNR, CDR2 FQNEAQ, per germline (reference sequence). CDR3 sequence (DNA): TGTGCCAGCAGCTTAGCGGGAGAGAACACAGATACGCAGTATTTT. Its translation is CASSLAGENTDTQYF.

V and J are TRBV6-1 and TRBJ1-4; D unresolved. Trimming took off 3 bases at V and 7 bases at J, with 12 bases between the two ends. In germline, CDR1 is MNHNS, CDR2 SASEGT. The CDR3 sequence is 14 residues long. The CDR3 bases are TGTGCCAGCAGTGAGGTGGTCTCCGGTGAAAAACTGTTTTTT. This sequence encodes CASSEVVSGEKLFF.